The 9 T cell receptor beta chains below were found in one sample sequenced in a study of blood T cell repertoires in COVID-19. Clones were sequenced by immunoSEQ multiplex PCR, and TCRdb holds only the in-frame ones, with some missing. The table shows 100,000 to 120,000 clones, with around 80% occurring only once. The sequencing sample was made of peripheral blood. The receptors derive from a woman older than 75 with acute or convalescent COVID-19.

This clone was counted only a few times. The V gene is TRBV19, the J gene TRBJ2-3, with D perhaps TRBD2 (5 bases). CDR1 and CDR2 (germline): LNHDA, SQIVND (reference sequence). This CDR3 comprises 13 residues. The V and J ends lost 7 bases and 3 bases respectively, with 11 bases between them. The CDR3 is CASTRDGTDTQYF. DNA for the CDR3: TGTGCCAGTACCCGGGATGGGACAGATACGCAGTATTTT.

This clone came up once. Here the CDR3 reads CASSLTGGLGKNIQYF. CDR3 sequence (DNA): TGTGCCAGCAGCTTGACAGGGGGCCTCGGCAAAAACATTCAGTACTTC. This chain connects TRBV5-6 to TRBJ2-4, with 9 bases that match TRBD1. Germline loops: CDR1 SGHDT, CDR2 YYEEEE. V trimming: 1 base; J trimming: 3 bases; junction bases outside the gene matches: 5. This CDR3 comprises 16 residues.

The chain joins TRBV3-1 (or the pseudogene TRBV3-2) to TRBJ1-4, with D unclear. CDR3 length: 14 residues. Germline values: CDR1 LGHDT, CDR2 YNNKEL (reference sequence). The V end was cut by 0 bases, the J end by 3 bases, with 5 bases between. CDR3 bases: TGTGCCAGCAGCCAAGATCAGGCTAATGAAAAACTGTTTTTT. Protein: CASSQDQANEKLFF.

A note on this clone: With a much larger clone just one base away, this may be a read error. The V call is TRBV21-1, the J call TRBJ1-1; TRBD1, as called in the table, went unchecked against the DNA. TRBV21-1 is shown as a pseudogene. This CDR3 is built from 13 residues. As DNA, the CDR3 is TGTGCCAGCAGCGGGACAGAGAACACTGAAGCTTTCTTT. Residues: CASSGTENTEAFF.

For the CDR3, the DNA is TGTGCCAGCAGCGTTAGCGGCGGTAACTCCTACAATGAGCAGTTCTTC. Amino acid sequence: CASSVSGGNSYNEQFF. The rearrangement uses TRBV9 and TRBJ2-1; tentative D call: TRBD2 (6 bases). CDR1 SGDLS and CDR2 YYNGEE come from the germline V gene. Trimming removed 2 bases from V and 0 bases from J, with 12 bases in between. The CDR3 spans 16 residues.

The chain carries TRBV2 and TRBJ1-2, with 7 bases identical to TRBD1. Germline CDR1 SNHLY, CDR2 FYNNEI. CDR3 length: 15 residues. Trimming at V came to 7 bases and at J to 3 bases, leaving 11 bases not matched to a gene. This CDR3 reads CASTRGNLGDYGYTF. The CDR3 region has the DNA TGTGCCAGCACCAGGGGGAATCTGGGGGACTATGGCTACACCTTC.

This clone was counted only a few times. The chain has TRBV19 and TRBJ2-1, with TRBD2 as a possible D gene (5 bases). V lost 6 bases and J lost 0, with 12 bases in between. The germline CDR1 and CDR2 sequences are LNHDA and SQIVND (reference sequence). The CDR3 covers 15 residues. The CDR3 sequence: CASSNPGFSYNEQFF. As DNA, the CDR3 is TGTGCCAGTAGCAATCCGGGGTTCTCCTACAATGAGCAGTTCTTC. Drawing the rest from reference TRBV19 and TRBJ2-1, the complete variable domain is DGGITQSPKYLFRKEGQNVTLSCEQNLNHDAMYWYRQDPGQGLRLIYYSQIVNDFQKGDIAEGYSVSREKKESFPLTVTSAQKNPTAFYLCASSNPGFSYNEQFFGPGTRLTVL.

CDR3 nucleotide sequence: TGTGCCAGCAGCTTAGCTGGGCGGGAGGGCCTGGACGAGCAGTACTTC. Protein: CASSLAGREGLDEQYF. This chain joins TRBV11-2 and TRBJ2-7; 9 positions agree with TRBD2. The length of the CDR3 is 16 residues. Germline assignment: CDR1 SGHAT and CDR2 FQNNGV. V lost 1 base to trimming and J lost 5 bases; unmatched junction nucleotides: 9.

The chain is built from TRBV20-1 and TRBJ1-1, with D possibly being TRBD1 (6 bases). Germline V gene data show CDR1 as DFQATT and CDR2 as SNEGSKA (reference sequence). The length of the CDR3 is 16 residues. Between the trimmed V and J ends, which lost 6 bases and 0 bases, there was a span of 20 bases. The CDR3 sequence: CSASGGRRSMNTEAFF. In DNA form, the CDR3 reads TGCAGTGCAAGTGGGGGGCGGCGATCCATGAACACTGAAGCTTTCTTT.